This record covers a single T cell receptor beta chain. This receptor's antigen is unknown. Base qualities are not at hand, and no much larger clone is one base apart. These data originate in a study of blood T cell repertoires in COVID-19 (dated by TCRdb to 2018 to 2021). Looking at the study overall: Samples covering the acute and convalescent phases of COVID-19 were provided by collaborators in the United States, Italy and Spain. Where HLA class I and class II types were available, the types were taken from metadata supplied by the sample provider, not from assay-based typing. The material from the prospective study consisted of cDNA or gDNA derived from T cells, B-cell-depleted T cells, or PBMCs. The samples were drawn from the first 160 participants of the ongoing ImmuneRACE study and from over 950 subjects provided by 6 global collaborators. The repertoires were made available in a free public database intended to serve as a resource for research on the immune response to SARS-CoV-2. The sample metadata nearly always contained a de-identified subject ID, COVID-19 status, age in years and sex. The dataset comprised deeply sampled blood TCRbeta repertoires from subjects exposed to, actively infected with, or recovered from COVID-19. The full study reports these points: The amount of clinical and demographic metadata varied by source and participant and was provided uncurated.

In the germline V gene, CDR1 corresponds to SNHLY and CDR2 to FYNNEI. The CDR3 starts with the cysteine, ends with the phenylalanine, and has 14 residues. Solely the CDR3 DNA is kept, with 42 bases framed from the first base. The V end gives up 4 bases and the J end 5 bases, leaving 5 bases in the junction not matched to a gene. TCRbeta CDR3 regions were amplified from genomic DNA using the immunoSEQ Assay, a bias-controlled multiplex PCR. The paper's processing steps were these. Within the assay, amplification of reference gene primers was used to estimate how many nucleated cells each sample contained. To quantify the absolute abundance of each unique TCRbeta CDR3 rearrangement, sequence reads were collapsed and filtered. For each sample, productive Simpson clonality was calculated as the square root of Simpson's diversity index over productive rearrangements. TCRdb carries this immuneACCESS record with in-frame sequences only. Its versions omit some clonotypes, under half of them owing to an unresolved V gene in the studies checked, with the rest unexplained. The D gene and trimming were derived from the DNA, and the V and J assignments and clone size from that table. Recorded for this sample are about 310,000 clones; around 89% of them occurred a single time. The top ten hold approximately 4% of the sample.

In the prospective study, participants were 18 to 89 years old, resided in 24 geographic areas of the United States, and were enrolled through a virtual design. In the prospective study, participants were assigned to cohorts based on the clinical history participants reported in a screening survey and a study questionnaire. Each participant in the prospective study had whole blood, serum and a nasopharyngeal or oropharyngeal swab collected by mobile phlebotomists. Over a roughly two-month period, participants in the prospective study had the option of providing additional blood draws and questionnaires. Before DNA extraction, prospective study blood samples were shipped either frozen or at room temperature.

The TCR originated in a woman between 18 and 29 years old with acute COVID-19. Sequenced material: PBMCs or T cells enriched from blood (not recorded which). The sequence is built from TRBV2 and TRBJ2-5; 9 bases in the junction line up with TRBD2. This receptor has the CDR3 CASSVAGGRETQYF. The DNA sequence follows: TGTGCCAGCAGTGTCGCGGGAGGGAGGGAGACCCAGTACTTC.